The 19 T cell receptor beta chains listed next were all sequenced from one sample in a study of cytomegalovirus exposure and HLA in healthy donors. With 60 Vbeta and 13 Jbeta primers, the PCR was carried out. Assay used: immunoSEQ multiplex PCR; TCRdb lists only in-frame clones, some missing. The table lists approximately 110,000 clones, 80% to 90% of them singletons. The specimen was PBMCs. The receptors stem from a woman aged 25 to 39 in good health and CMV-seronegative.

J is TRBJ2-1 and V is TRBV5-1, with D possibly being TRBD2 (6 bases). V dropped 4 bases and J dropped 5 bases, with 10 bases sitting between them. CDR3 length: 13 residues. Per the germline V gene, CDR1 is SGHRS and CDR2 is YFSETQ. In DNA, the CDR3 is TGCGCCAGCAGCGCGAGACTAGACAATGAGCAGTTCTTC. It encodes CASSARLDNEQFF.

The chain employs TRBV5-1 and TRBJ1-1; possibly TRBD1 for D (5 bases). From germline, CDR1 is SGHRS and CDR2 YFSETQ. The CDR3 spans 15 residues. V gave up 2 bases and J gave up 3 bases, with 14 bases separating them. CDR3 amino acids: CASSFQVGTYTEAFF. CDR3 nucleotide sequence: TGCGCCAGCAGCTTTCAAGTGGGGACTTACACTGAAGCTTTCTTT.

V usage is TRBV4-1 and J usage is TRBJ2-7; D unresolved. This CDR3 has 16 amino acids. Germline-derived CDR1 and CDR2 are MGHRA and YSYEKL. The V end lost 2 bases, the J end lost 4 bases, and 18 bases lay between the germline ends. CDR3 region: CASSQKDTFSFYEQYF. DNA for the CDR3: TGCGCCAGCAGCCAAAAAGATACATTTTCTTTTTACGAGCAGTACTTC.

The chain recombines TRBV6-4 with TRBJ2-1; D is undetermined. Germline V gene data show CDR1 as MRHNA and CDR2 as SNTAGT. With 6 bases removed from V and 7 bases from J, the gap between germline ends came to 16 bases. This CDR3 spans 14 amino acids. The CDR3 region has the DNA TGTGCCAGCAGAACGGTCGATGCAAAGAATGAGCAGTTCTTC. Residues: CASRTVDAKNEQFF.

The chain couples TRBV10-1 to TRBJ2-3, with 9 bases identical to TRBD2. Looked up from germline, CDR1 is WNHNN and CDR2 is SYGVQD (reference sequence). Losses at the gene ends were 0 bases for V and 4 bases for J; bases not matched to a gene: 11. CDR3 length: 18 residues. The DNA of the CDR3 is TGCGCCAGCAGTGAGTCGAGGCCTGGCGGGAGGGCCGCAGATACGCAGTATTTT. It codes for CASSESRPGGRAADTQYF.

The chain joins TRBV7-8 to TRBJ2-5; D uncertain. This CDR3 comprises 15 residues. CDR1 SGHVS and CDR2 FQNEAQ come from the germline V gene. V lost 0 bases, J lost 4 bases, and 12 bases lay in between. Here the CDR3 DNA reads TGTGCCAGCAGCTTAGCAGTGACCCGCGGAGAGACCCAGTACTTC. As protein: CASSLAVTRGETQYF.

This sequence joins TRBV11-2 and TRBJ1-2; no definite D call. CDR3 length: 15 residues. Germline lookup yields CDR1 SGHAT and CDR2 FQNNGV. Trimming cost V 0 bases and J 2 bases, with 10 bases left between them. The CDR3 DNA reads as TGTGCCAGCAGCTTAGATCCAGGACTAAACTATGGCTACACCTTC. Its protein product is CASSLDPGLNYGYTF.

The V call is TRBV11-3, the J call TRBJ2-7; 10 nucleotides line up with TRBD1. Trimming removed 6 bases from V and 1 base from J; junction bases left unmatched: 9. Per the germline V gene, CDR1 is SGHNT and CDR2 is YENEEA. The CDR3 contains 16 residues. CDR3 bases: TGTGCCAGCAGTTTCGGGGGGACAGGGGTTTCCTACGAGCAGTACTTC. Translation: CASSFGGTGVSYEQYF.

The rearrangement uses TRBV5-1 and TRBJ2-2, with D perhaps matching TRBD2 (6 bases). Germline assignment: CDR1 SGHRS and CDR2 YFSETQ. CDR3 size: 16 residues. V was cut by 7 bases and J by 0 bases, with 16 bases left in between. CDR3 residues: CASDWAAGPNTGELFF. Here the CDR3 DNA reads TGCGCCAGCGATTGGGCTGCGGGGCCGAACACCGGGGAGCTGTTTTTT.

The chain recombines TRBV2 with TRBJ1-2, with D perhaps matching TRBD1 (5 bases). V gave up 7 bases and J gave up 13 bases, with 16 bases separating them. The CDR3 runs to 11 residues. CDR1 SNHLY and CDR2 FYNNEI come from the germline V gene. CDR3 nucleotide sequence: TGTGCCAGCATGGCCTTTCAGGGTATCACCTTC. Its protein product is CASMAFQGITF.

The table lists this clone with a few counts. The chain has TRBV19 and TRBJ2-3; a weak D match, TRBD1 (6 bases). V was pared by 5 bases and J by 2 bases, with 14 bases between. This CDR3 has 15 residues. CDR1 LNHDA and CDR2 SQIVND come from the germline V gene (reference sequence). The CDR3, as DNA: TGTGCCAGTAGTCCATACAGGGCCTTCACAGATACGCAGTATTTT. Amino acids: CASSPYRAFTDTQYF.

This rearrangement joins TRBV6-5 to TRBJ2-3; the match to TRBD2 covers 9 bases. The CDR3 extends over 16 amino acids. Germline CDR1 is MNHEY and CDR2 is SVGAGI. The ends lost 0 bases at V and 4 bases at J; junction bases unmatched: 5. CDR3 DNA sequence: TGTGCCAGCAGTTACTCCCGTCTAGCGGGGCCAGATACGCAGTATTTT. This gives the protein CASSYSRLAGPDTQYF.

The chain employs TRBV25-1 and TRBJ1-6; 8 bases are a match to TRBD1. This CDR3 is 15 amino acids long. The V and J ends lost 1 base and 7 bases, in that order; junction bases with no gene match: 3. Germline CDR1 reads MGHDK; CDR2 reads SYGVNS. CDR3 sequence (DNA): TGTGCCAGCAGTGAATTATACAGGGGGAATTCACCCCTCCACTTT. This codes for CASSELYRGNSPLHF.

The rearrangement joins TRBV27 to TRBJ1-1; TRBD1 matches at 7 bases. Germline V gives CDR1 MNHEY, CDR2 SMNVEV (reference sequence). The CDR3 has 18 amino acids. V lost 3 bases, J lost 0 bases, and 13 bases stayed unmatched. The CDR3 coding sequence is TGTGCCAGCAGTTTGAGACAGGGTGTAGGCCTTATGAACACTGAAGCTTTCTTT. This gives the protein CASSLRQGVGLMNTEAFF.

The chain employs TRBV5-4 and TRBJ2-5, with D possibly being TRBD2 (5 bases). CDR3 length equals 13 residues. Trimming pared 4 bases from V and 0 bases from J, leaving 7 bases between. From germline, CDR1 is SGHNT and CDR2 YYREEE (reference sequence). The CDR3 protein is CASSRADQETQYF. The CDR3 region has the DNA TGTGCCAGCAGCCGAGCGGACCAAGAGACCCAGTACTTC.

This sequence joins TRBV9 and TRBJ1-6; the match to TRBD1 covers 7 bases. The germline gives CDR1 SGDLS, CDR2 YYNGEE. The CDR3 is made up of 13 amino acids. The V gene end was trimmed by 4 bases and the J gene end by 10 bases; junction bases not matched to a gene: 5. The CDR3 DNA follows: TGTGCCAGCAGCAAGACAGGGCGGTCACCCCTCCACTTT. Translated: CASSKTGRSPLHF.

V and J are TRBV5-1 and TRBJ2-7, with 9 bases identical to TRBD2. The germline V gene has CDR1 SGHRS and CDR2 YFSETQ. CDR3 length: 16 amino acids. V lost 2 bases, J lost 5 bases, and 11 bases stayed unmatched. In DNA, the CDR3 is TGCGCCAGCAGCTTTACTGAGGGTAGCGGGAGACACGAGCAGTACTTC. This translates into CASSFTEGSGRHEQYF. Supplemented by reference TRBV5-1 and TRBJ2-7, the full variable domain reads KAGVTQTPRYLIKTRGQQVTLSCSPISGHRSVSWYQQTPGQGLQFLFEYFSETQRNKGNFPGRFSGRQFSNSRSEMNVSTLELGDSALYLCASSFTEGSGRHEQYFGPGTRLTVT.

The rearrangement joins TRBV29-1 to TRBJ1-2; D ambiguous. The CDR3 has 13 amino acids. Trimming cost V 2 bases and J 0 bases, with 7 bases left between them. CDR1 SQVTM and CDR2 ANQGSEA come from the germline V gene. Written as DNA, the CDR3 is TGCAGCGTTGAAAGATACACTAACTATGGCTACACCTTC. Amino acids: CSVERYTNYGYTF.

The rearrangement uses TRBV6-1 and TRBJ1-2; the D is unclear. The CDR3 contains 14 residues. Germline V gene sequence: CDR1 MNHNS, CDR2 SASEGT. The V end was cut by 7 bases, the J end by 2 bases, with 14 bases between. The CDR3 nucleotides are TGTGCCAGCACCATAGAGAGGCAGAACTATGGCTACACCTTC. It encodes CASTIERQNYGYTF.